This is a list of T cell receptor beta chains from one sample in a study of cytomegalovirus exposure and HLA in healthy donors. Assay: immunoSEQ multiplex PCR; the TCRdb copy retains only in-frame clones and omits some. The table lists around 74,000 clones. What was sequenced was PBMCs. The receptors were gathered from a man between 25 and 39 years old in good health and CMV-seronegative. CDR3s include the opening cysteine and the closing phenylalanine or tryptophan.

TRBV18,CASSPPSDSPEKLFF
TRBV15,CATSREGQTYQETQYF
TRBV6-5,CASGRDTQYF
TRBV4-1,CASSPGGRDEKLFF
TRBV27,CASSLAGSNQPQHF
TRBV4-3,CASSRLTGGGQPQHF
TRBV29-1,CSVGSHKREGPYEQYF
TRBV12-1,CASSPPAGPEDRTYEQYF
TRBV6-5,CASSFDRGGYTF
TRBV30,CAWTMGTAGPYEQYF
TRBV12-5,CASGLGQGSDYGYTF
TRBV25-1,CASSAGDRAYGYTF
TRBV25-1,CASSEFKGDDEQFF
TRBV7-9,CASSLQGYGANVLTF
TRBV29-1,CSALGGSILRSYNEQFF
TRBV5-8,CASSRGVVYEQYF
TRBV9,CASSVAGKGYEQYF
TRBV18,CASSAQGTNGYTF
TRBV5-4,CASSLGTGGVAEQYF
TRBV4-1,CASSQGTGGLNQPQHF
TRBV4-2,CASSQAAFSGPETQYF
TRBV7-6,CASSLQGRAYTEAFF
TRBV7-9,CASSRNSGAEAFF
TRBV4-2,CASSQAIGLTRGGELFF
TRBV11-2,CASSLEPPRPQYF
TRBV19,CASSPEPGIGYGYTF
TRBV4-3,CASSQGDGAAEKLFF
TRBV28,CASSPRIDRGYQPQHF
TRBV7-3,CASSSTGLAAPPDTQYF
TRBV15,CATSRHQGLSNTEAFF
TRBV7-9,CASSLEQNTEAFF
TRBV5-1,CASSLRQGWF
TRBV2,CASSGTGYEQYF
TRBV28,CASSLGTGIDEQYF
TRBV7-8,CASSLDRETEAFF
TRBV5-1,CASVPDGASSYNEQFF
TRBV19,CASSPGTGGIFYEQYF
TRBV20-1,CSAQGFGEAFF
TRBV19,CASSRERGAYNEQFF
TRBV5-6,CASSLGLSGGAFF
TRBV5-1,CASSLVTGISPGANVLTF
TRBV29-1,CSVESGAGGWGGYTF
TRBV4-3,CASSQQTGAGSYEQYF
TRBV5-6,CASSWWLGEGATYYGYTF
TRBV29-1,CSVGLRGTQYF
TRBV7-9,CASSLAGGGEQYF
TRBV6-5,CASSLYYTQYF
TRBV14,CASSIRQGNSPLHF